The 7 T cell receptor beta chains below come from one sample, sequenced in a study of blood T cell repertoires in COVID-19. Clones were sequenced by immunoSEQ multiplex PCR, and TCRdb holds only the in-frame ones, with some missing. The sample lists 50,000 to 70,000 clones; more than 55% were seen once. Source material: PBMCs or T cells enriched from blood (not recorded which). These receptors all stem from a woman aged 55-70 years who had been exposed to COVID-19.

The rearrangement uses TRBV10-3 and TRBJ2-3, with D perhaps TRBD2 (6 bases). This CDR3 has 14 residues. V shed 4 bases and J shed 1 base, with 9 bases lying between them. Germline CDR1 ENHRY, CDR2 SYGVKD. CDR3 DNA sequence: TGTGCCATCAGTGCCGGAGGGGGCACAGATACGCAGTATTTT. This translates into CAISAGGGTDTQYF.

The chain employs TRBV12-3 or TRBV12-4 and TRBJ2-7, with D perhaps TRBD1 (5 bases). The CDR3 runs to 12 residues. The V and J ends lost 8 bases and 4 bases respectively, with 12 bases between them. CDR3 in DNA: TGTGCCAGCTCCGGCCAGGGATACGAGCAGTACTTC. Its protein is CASSGQGYEQYF.

The rearrangement uses TRBV5-1 and TRBJ1-1, with unresolved D. V lost 4 bases and J lost 0, with 10 bases in between. The CDR3 has 14 amino acids. Germline loops: CDR1 SGHRS, CDR2 YFSETQ. The CDR3 region is CASSGTAMNTEAFF. CDR3 DNA: TGCGCCAGCAGCGGAACAGCAATGAACACTGAAGCTTTCTTT.

This chain joins TRBV19 and TRBJ1-2; D call uncertain. The V end was cut by 3 bases, the J end by 3 bases, with 8 bases between. This CDR3 is 13 amino acids long. CDR1 is LNHDA, CDR2 SQIVND, per germline (reference sequence). In DNA, the CDR3 is TGTGCCAGTAGTATTTTCGCAGACTATGGCTACACCTTC. The encoded protein is CASSIFADYGYTF.

The gene calls are TRBV29-1 and TRBJ2-5, with 7 bases lining up with TRBD1. Unmatched junction bases numbered 11, after V lost 5 bases and J lost 2 bases. Germline V gene lookup returns CDR1 SQVTM and CDR2 ANQGSEA. The CDR3 totals 15 residues. CDR3 DNA sequence: TGCAGCGTTACCCGGGACAGCAGAGTACAAGAGACCCAGTACTTC. Residues: CSVTRDSRVQETQYF. Full variable domain (missing parts from reference TRBV29-1 and TRBJ2-5): SAVISQKPSRDICQRGTSLTIQCQVDSQVTMMFWYRQQPGQSLTLIATANQGSEATYESGFVIDKFPISRPNLTFSTLTVSNMSPEDSSIYLCSVTRDSRVQETQYFGPGTRLLVL.

This clone has just a few counts. The chain couples TRBV2 to TRBJ2-2, with a possible D match to TRBD1 (5 bases). Looked up from germline, CDR1 is SNHLY and CDR2 is FYNNEI. Trimming took off 6 bases at V and 1 base at J, with 9 bases between the two ends. The CDR3 contains 14 residues. CDR3 in amino acids: CASSGDRNTGELFF. In DNA, the CDR3 is TGTGCCAGCAGCGGAGACAGGAACACCGGGGAGCTGTTTTTT.

This sequence joins TRBV12-3 or TRBV12-4 and TRBJ2-7, with TRBD1 matching over 7 bases. CDR3 length equals 13 residues. Losses at the gene ends were 5 bases for V and 2 bases for J; bases not matched to a gene: 3. CDR3 in DNA: TGTGCCAGCAGTCGGGACAGACCCTACGAGCAGTACTTC. Encoded protein: CASSRDRPYEQYF.